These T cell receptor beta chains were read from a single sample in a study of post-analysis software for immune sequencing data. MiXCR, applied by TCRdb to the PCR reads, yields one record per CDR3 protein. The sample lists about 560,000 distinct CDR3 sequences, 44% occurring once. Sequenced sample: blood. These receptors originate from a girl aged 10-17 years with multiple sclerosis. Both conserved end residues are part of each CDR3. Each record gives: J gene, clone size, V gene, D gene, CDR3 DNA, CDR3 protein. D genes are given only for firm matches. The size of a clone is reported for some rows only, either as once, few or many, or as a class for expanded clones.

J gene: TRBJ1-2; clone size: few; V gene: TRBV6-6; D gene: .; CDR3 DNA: TGTGCCAGCAGCCAGTCAGGAGCGAGCTATGGCTACACCTTC; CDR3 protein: CASSQSGASYGYTF
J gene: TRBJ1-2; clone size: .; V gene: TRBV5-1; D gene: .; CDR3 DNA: TGCGCCAGCAGACGGACAGTGGATCGCTACACCTTC; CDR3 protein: CASRRTVDRYTF
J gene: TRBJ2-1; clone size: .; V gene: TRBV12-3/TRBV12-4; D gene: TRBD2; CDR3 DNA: TGTGCCAGCAGTCTAGGACTAGCGGGAGGTCATGAGCAGTTCTTC; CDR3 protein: CASSLGLAGGHEQFF
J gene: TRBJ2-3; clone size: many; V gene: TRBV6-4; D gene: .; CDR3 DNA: TGTGCCAGCAGTGACTCGGACAGCACAGATACGCAGTATTTT; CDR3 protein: CASSDSDSTDTQYF
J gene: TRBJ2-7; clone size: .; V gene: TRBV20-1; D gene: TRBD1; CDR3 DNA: TGCAGTGCTAGAGATGGGACAGGGGGCTACGAGCAGTACTTC; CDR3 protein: CSARDGTGGYEQYF
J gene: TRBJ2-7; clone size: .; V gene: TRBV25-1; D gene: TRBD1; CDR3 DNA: TGTGCCAGCAGTAGCCGATCCGGGACAGGGAACTCCTACGAGCAGTACTTC; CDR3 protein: CASSSRSGTGNSYEQYF
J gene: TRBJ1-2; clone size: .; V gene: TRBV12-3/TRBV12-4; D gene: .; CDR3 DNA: TGTGCCAGCCGCAACAGGGCAGGCGGCTACACCTTC; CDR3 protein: CASRNRAGGYTF
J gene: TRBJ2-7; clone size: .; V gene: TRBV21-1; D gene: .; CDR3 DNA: TGTGCCAGCAGCAAAGTCCTCTCGGAGAAGGGGGTACTGGCGGGCGTTTCCTACGAGCAGTACTTC; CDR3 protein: CASSKVLSEKGVLAGVSYEQYF
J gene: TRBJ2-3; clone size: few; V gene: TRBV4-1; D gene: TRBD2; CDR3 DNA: TGCGCCAGCAGCCAAGTTGTAGCGGGGGGATCAGATACGCAGTATTTT; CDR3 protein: CASSQVVAGGSDTQYF
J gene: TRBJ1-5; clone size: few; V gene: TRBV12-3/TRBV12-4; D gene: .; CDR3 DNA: TGTGCCAGCAGTTTACTACAGGGTGGCAATCAGCCCCAGCATTTT; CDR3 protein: CASSLLQGGNQPQHF
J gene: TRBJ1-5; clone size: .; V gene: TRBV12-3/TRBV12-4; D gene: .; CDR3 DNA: TGTGCCAGCAGTACGCGGGGCCTCCTAACGGCCCAGCATTTT; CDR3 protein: CASSTRGLLTAQHF
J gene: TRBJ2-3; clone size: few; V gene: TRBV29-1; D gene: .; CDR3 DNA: TGCAGCGTTCGGCAGGGAGGAGATACGCAGTATTTT; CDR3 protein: CSVRQGGDTQYF
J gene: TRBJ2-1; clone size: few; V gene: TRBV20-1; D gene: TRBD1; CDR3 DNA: TGCAGTGCTAGTGGACAGGGACCCAATGAGCAGTTCTTC; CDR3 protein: CSASGQGPNEQFF
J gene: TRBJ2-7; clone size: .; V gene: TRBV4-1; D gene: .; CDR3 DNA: TGCGCCAGCAGCCAAGAGGGGACGGGGTCCTACGAGCAGTACTTC; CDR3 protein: CASSQEGTGSYEQYF
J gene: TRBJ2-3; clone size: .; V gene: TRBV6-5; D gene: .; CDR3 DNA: TGTGCCGCTTCGACAGCCACAGATACGCAGTATTTT; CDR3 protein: CAASTATDTQYF
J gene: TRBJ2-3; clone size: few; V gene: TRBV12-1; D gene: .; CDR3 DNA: TGTGCCAGCATTATCCCAAAGGCGAAGTACACAGATACGCAGTATTTT; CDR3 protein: CASIIPKAKYTDTQYF
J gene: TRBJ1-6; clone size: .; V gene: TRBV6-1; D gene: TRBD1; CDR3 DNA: TGTGCCAGCAGAGACCGTACAGGGGGCTCTGGGGAAGGATCACCCCTCCACTTT; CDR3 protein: CASRDRTGGSGEGSPLHF
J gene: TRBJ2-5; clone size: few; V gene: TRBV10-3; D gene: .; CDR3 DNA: TGTGCCATCAGTGAGTTCGGGACCGATAGAACTGCAGAAGAGACCCAGTACTTC; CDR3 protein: CAISEFGTDRTAEETQYF
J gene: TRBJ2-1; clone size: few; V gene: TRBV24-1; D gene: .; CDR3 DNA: TGTGCCACCAGTGACCCCCGGGGGTCTTTGAGGCGTTATGAGCAGTTCTTC; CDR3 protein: CATSDPRGSLRRYEQFF
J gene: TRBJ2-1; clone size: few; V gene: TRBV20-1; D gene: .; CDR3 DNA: TGCAGTGGGGTACCGATCGCCTACAATGAGCAGTTCTTC; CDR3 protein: CSGVPIAYNEQFF
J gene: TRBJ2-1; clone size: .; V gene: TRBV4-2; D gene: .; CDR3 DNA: TGTGCCAGCAGCCAAGATCGAAGCAGTGAGCAGTTCTTC; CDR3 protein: CASSQDRSSEQFF
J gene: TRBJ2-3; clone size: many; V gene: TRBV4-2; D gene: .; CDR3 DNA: TGTGCCAGCAGCCAAGGGGGGGGCCCCACAGATACGCAGTATTTT; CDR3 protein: CASSQGGGPTDTQYF
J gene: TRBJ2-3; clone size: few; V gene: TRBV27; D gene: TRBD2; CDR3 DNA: TGTGCCAGCAGAGGGCGGACTAGCGGGGCAGATACGCAGTATTTT; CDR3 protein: CASRGRTSGADTQYF
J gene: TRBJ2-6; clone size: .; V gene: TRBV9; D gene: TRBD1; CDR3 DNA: TGTGCCAGCAGCGTAGAGGCCAGGGGGATAGGGGCCAACGTCCTGACTTTC; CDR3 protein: CASSVEARGIGANVLTF
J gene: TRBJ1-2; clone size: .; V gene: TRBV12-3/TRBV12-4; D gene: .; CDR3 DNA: TGTGTCAGCACCCTAGAGGGCAGGGTGCGAGATGGCTACACCTTC; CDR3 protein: CVSTLEGRVRDGYTF
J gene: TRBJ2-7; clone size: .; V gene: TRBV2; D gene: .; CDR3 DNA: TGTGCCAGCAGTGAAGCGCTTCGGGGCGAGCAGTACTTC; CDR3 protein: CASSEALRGEQYF
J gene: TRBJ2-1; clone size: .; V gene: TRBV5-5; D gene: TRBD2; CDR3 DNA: TGTGCCAGCAGCTTGGGACTAGCGGAGGATGAGCAGTTCTTC; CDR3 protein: CASSLGLAEDEQFF
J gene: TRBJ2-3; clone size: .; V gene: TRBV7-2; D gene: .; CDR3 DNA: TGTGCCAGCAGCCCCCCGTTATGGGAGTCAACAGATACGCAGTATTTT; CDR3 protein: CASSPPLWESTDTQYF
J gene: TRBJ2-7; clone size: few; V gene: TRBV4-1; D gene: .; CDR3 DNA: TGCGCCAGCAGCCAGAGGGGGGATAGATCCTACGAGCAGTACTTC; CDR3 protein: CASSQRGDRSYEQYF
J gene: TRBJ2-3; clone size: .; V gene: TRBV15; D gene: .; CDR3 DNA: TGTGCCACCAGCTTAATTGGACACGAGGACACGGATACGCAGTATTTT; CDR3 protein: CATSLIGHEDTDTQYF
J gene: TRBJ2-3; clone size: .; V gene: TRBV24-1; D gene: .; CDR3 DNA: TGTGCCACCAGTGACGCAGGGGCGTTTGGTACGCAGTATTTT; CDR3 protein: CATSDAGAFGTQYF
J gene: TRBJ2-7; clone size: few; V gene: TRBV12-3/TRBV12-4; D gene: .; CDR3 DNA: TGTGCCAGCAGTACGACTTGGTACGAGCAGTACTTC; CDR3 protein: CASSTTWYEQYF
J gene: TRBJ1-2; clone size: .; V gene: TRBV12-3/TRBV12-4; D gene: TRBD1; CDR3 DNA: TGTGCCAGCAGGCACCGGGACAGGGGGCCTGGCTACACCTTC; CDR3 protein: CASRHRDRGPGYTF
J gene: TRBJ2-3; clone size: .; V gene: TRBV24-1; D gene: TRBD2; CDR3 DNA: TGTGCCACCAGTGATTTCTTAGCGGGATGGACGGATACGCAGTATTTT; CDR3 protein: CATSDFLAGWTDTQYF
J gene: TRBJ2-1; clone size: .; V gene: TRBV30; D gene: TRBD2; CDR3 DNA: TGTGCCTGGACAGCGGGAGCCTACAATGAGCAGTTCTTC; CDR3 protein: CAWTAGAYNEQFF
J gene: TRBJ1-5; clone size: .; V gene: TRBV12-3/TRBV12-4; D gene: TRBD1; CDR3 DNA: TGTGCCAGCAGTTGGGGGACAGGGCGCCAGAACAATCAGCCCCAGCATTTT; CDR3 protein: CASSWGTGRQNNQPQHF
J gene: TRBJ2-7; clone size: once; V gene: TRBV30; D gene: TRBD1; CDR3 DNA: TGTGCCTGGAGTTGGACAGGGGGCTACGAGCAGTACTTC; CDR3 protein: CAWSWTGGYEQYF
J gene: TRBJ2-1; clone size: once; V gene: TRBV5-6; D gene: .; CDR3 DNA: TGTGCCAGCAGCTTGTTTAGGGGCTCCTACAATGAGCAGTTCTTC; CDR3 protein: CASSLFRGSYNEQFF
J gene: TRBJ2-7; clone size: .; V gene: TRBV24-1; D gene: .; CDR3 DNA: TGTGCCACCAGTGATAGGAGGGCAGGCCGGGACAGCCGCTCCTACGAGCAGTACTTC; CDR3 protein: CATSDRRAGRDSRSYEQYF
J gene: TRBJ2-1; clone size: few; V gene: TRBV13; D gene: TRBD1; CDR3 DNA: TGTGCCAGCAGCGATGGACAGGGAACCTATAATGAGCAGTTCTTC; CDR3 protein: CASSDGQGTYNEQFF
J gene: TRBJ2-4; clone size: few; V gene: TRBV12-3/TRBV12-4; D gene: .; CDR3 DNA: TGTGCCAGCAGTAAAAACATTCAGTACTTC; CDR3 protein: CASSKNIQYF
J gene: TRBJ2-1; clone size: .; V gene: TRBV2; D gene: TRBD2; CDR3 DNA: TGTGCCAGCAGTGAAGCGCGCACTAGCGGGGGTTATGAGCAGTTCTTC; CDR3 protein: CASSEARTSGGYEQFF
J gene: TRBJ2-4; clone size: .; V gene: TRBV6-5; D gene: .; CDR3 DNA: TGTGCCAGCAGTTACTCTGAGTGGCCGGCACTAGCCAAAAACATTCAGTACTTC; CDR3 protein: CASSYSEWPALAKNIQYF
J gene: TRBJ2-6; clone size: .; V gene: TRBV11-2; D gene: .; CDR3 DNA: TGTGCCAGCAGCCAGGGCAGCTCGGGGGCCAACGTCCTGACTTTC; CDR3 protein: CASSQGSSGANVLTF
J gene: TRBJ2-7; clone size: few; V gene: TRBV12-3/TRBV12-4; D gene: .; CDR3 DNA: TGTGCCAGCAGTTCCTCTGACAGGAGCTCCTACGAGCAGTACTTC; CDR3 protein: CASSSSDRSSYEQYF
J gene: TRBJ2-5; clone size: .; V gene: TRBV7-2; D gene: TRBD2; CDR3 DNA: TGTGCCAGCAGCCCCCGACTAGCGGGAGAGGGTGAGCAGTACTTC; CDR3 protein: CASSPRLAGEGEQYF
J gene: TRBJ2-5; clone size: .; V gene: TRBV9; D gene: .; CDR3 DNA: TGTGCCAGCAGCGTGTTAGGGGCGCGAGAGACCCAGTACTTC; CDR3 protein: CASSVLGARETQYF
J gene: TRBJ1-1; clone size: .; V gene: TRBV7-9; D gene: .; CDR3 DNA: TGTGCCAGCAGCCTGGGGGGGGGTCCGGAGACTGAAGCTTTCTTT; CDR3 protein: CASSLGGGPETEAFF
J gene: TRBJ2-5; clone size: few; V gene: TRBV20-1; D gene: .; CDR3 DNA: TGCAGTGCTACCGGAGAACGGGGGGCGGCAGGGCAAGAGACCCAGTACTTC; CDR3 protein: CSATGERGAAGQETQYF
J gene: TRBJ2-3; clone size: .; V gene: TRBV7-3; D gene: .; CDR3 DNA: TGTGCCAGCAGCTTAGGTCCCCGCTCAGATACGCAGTATTTT; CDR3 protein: CASSLGPRSDTQYF
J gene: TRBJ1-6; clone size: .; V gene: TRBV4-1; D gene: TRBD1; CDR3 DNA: TGCGCCAGCAGCCAAGACCCGGGACAGAAGTGGGGTTCACCCCTCCACTTT; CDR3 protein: CASSQDPGQKWGSPLHF
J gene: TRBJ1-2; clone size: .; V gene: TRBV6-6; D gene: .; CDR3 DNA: TGTGCCAGCAGTTACGGGCCGGGGGGTGGCTACACCTTC; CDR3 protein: CASSYGPGGGYTF
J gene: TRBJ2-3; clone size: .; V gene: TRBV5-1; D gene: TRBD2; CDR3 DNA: TGCGCCAGCAAGCGGGGCCCTGATTCAGATACGCAGTATTTT; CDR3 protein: CASKRGPDSDTQYF
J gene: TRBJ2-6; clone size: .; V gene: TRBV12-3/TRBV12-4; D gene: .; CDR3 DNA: TGTGCCAGCAGTTTGGAAGGGACTGAGGCCAACGTCCTGACTTTC; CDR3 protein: CASSLEGTEANVLTF
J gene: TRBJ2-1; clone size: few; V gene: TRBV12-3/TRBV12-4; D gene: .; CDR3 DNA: TGTGCCAGCAGTACGGGGTCAGCTGAGCAGTTCTTC; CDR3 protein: CASSTGSAEQFF
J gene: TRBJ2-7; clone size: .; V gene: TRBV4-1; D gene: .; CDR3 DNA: TGCGCCAGCAGCCAAACAGCGGCACAGGCCTACGAGCAGTACTTC; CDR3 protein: CASSQTAAQAYEQYF
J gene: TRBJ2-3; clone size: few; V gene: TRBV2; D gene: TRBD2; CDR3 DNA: TGTGCCAGCAGTGTCACGGGAGGGAGCACAGATACGCAGTATTTT; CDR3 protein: CASSVTGGSTDTQYF
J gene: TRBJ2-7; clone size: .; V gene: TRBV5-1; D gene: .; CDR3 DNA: TGCGCCAGCAGCTTTTGGATAGGCAGCACCTACGAGCAGTACTTC; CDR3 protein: CASSFWIGSTYEQYF
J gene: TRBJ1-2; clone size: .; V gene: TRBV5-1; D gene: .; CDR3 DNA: TGCGCCAGCAGCTTAGGACAGACTTCACTCTATGGCTACACCTTC; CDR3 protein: CASSLGQTSLYGYTF